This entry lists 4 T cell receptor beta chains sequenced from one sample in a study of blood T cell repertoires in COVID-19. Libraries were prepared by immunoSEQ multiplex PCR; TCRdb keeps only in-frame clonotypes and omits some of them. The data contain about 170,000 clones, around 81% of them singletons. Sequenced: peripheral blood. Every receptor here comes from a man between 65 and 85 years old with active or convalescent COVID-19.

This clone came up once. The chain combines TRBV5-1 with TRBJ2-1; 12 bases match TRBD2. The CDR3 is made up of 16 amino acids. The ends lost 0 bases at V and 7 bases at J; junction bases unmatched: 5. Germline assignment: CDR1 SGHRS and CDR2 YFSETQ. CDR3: CASSLGLAGVRNEQFF. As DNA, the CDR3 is TGCGCCAGCAGCTTGGGACTAGCGGGAGTAAGGAATGAGCAGTTCTTC. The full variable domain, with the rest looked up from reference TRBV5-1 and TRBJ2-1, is KAGVTQTPRYLIKTRGQQVTLSCSPISGHRSVSWYQQTPGQGLQFLFEYFSETQRNKGNFPGRFSGRQFSNSRSEMNVSTLELGDSALYLCASSLGLAGVRNEQFFGPGTRLTVL.

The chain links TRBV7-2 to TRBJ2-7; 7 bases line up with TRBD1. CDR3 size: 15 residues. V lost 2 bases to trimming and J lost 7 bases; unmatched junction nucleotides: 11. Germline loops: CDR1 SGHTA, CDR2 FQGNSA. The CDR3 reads CASSLTDRRRVEQYF. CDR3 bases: TGTGCCAGCAGCTTAACGGACAGGCGTCGGGTGGAGCAGTACTTC.

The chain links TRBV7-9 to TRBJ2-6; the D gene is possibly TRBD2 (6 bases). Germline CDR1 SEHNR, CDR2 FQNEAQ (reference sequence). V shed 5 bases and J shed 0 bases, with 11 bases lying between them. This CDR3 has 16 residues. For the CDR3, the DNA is TGTGCCAGCAGCCCCGGGAGAAGCTCTGGGGCCAACGTCCTGACTTTC. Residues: CASSPGRSSGANVLTF.

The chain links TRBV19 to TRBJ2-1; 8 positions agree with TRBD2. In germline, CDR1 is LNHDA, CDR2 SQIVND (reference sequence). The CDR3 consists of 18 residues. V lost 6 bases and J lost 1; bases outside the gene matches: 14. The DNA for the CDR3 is TGTGCCAGTAGCAGGCGGGCTAGCGGGTCCACATCCTACAATGAGCAGTTCTTC. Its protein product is CASSRRASGSTSYNEQFF.